The next 27 T cell receptor beta chains were all read from a single sample in a study of blood T cell repertoires in COVID-19. Clones were sequenced by immunoSEQ multiplex PCR, and TCRdb holds only the in-frame ones, with some missing. The sample includes fewer than 400,000 clones, about nine tenths of them seen just once. Input material: peripheral blood. The receptor source for this set is a woman in her 30s with COVID-19, enrolled during active disease.

A few counts support this clone. This chain uses TRBV10-2 with TRBJ2-1; TRBD2 is a possible D gene (6 bases). V lost 8 bases and J lost 4, with 9 bases in between. The CDR3 is made up of 12 amino acids. Per germline, CDR1 WSHSY and CDR2 SAAADI. The CDR3 reads CASRRGYNEQFF. Written as DNA, the CDR3 is TGCGCCAGCCGGAGGGGATACAATGAGCAGTTCTTC.

The J gene is TRBJ2-5, the V gene TRBV9; the match to TRBD1 covers 9 bases. This CDR3 has 15 amino acids. Per the germline V gene, CDR1 is SGDLS and CDR2 is YYNGEE. The junction had 7 bases not matched to a gene; V was cut back by 3 bases and J by 4 bases. DNA of the CDR3: TGTGCCAGCAGCGCCTGGACAGGGGTAGGAGAGACCCAGTACTTC. As protein: CASSAWTGVGETQYF.

V usage is TRBV6-5 and J usage is TRBJ1-5; no clear D gene. The CDR3 extends over 15 amino acids. Germline CDR1 MNHEY, CDR2 SVGAGI. V was shortened by 4 bases and J by 6 bases, with 16 bases between the two germline ends. The CDR3 sequence: CASSLEGGKSQPQHF. DNA of the CDR3: TGTGCCAGCAGTTTAGAGGGAGGAAAGTCTCAGCCCCAGCATTTT.

This clone was seen more than once but under ten times. The chain uses TRBV7-2 and TRBJ1-2, with D unresolved. Germline loops: CDR1 SGHTA, CDR2 FQGNSA. Deletions cut 5 bases from V and 4 bases from J, with 17 bases between. CDR3 length: 15 amino acids. CDR3 nucleotides: TGTGCCAGCAGCCAAGGGAGGGAACGAGGCTATGGCTACACCTTC. It yields the protein CASSQGRERGYGYTF.

The rearrangement joins TRBV7-2 to TRBJ1-3; possible D gene TRBD1, 5 bases. Germline CDR1 SGHTA, CDR2 FQGNSA. V dropped 4 bases and J dropped 0 bases, with 10 bases sitting between them. This CDR3 contains 15 residues. The CDR3 sequence: CASSWGSSSGNTIYF. CDR3 sequence (DNA): TGTGCCAGCAGCTGGGGCAGCAGCTCTGGAAACACCATATATTTT.

The chain employs TRBV2 and TRBJ1-2; 7 nucleotides align to TRBD1. Per germline, CDR1 SNHLY and CDR2 FYNNEI. The CDR3 runs to 16 residues. V lost 6 bases, J lost 2 bases, and 12 bases stayed unmatched. CDR3 sequence: CASRRHAGQLNYGYTF. The CDR3, as DNA: TGTGCCAGCAGACGACATGCGGGACAGCTCAACTATGGCTACACCTTC.

The V and J genes are TRBV28 and TRBJ2-7; no firm D call. Trimming stripped 3 bases from V and 5 bases from J, with 8 bases between. There are 12 residues in the CDR3. Germline V gives CDR1 MDHEN, CDR2 SYDVKM. For the CDR3, the DNA is TGTGCCAGCAGTTTGCGAATGAACGAGCAGTACTTC. Translated: CASSLRMNEQYF.

The V call is TRBV15, the J call TRBJ2-1; D is possibly TRBD2 (6 bases). Deletions cut 4 bases from V and 4 bases from J, with 17 bases between. The CDR3 length is 16 residues. The germline CDR1 and CDR2 sequences are LNHNV and YYDKDF (reference sequence). CDR3 sequence: CATSNLGSGGYNEQFF. As DNA, the CDR3 is TGTGCCACCAGCAACCTCGGGAGTGGGGGTTACAATGAGCAGTTCTTC.

The chain recombines TRBV11-2 with TRBJ2-1, with 14 positions matching TRBD2. The CDR3 spans 16 residues. Per the germline V gene, CDR1 is SGHAT and CDR2 is FQNNGV. Losses at the gene ends were 5 bases for V and 7 bases for J; bases not matched to a gene: 7. The CDR3 loop is CASSPRTSGRLNEQFF. The DNA for the CDR3 is TGTGCCAGCAGCCCGCGGACTAGCGGGAGGTTAAATGAGCAGTTCTTC.

V gene TRBV5-1 combines with J gene TRBJ1-1; no clear D gene. V was trimmed by 2 bases and J by 1 base, leaving 9 bases between them. Germline loops: CDR1 SGHRS, CDR2 YFSETQ. CDR3 length: 14 residues. CDR3 sequence: CASSLSGQNTEAFF. DNA of the CDR3: TGCGCCAGCAGCTTATCAGGCCAGAACACTGAAGCTTTCTTT. The full variable domain, completed using reference TRBV5-1 and TRBJ1-1, is KAGVTQTPRYLIKTRGQQVTLSCSPISGHRSVSWYQQTPGQGLQFLFEYFSETQRNKGNFPGRFSGRQFSNSRSEMNVSTLELGDSALYLCASSLSGQNTEAFFGQGTRLTVV.

The chain couples TRBV5-1 to TRBJ1-4; D is possibly TRBD1 (6 bases). The V end was cut by 1 base, the J end by 3 bases, with 13 bases between. The CDR3 covers 16 residues. Germline V lookup: CDR1 SGHRS, CDR2 YFSETQ. The CDR3 region has the DNA TGCGCCAGCAGCTTGTACCCGGACAGTCCTAATGAAAAACTGTTTTTT. This sequence encodes CASSLYPDSPNEKLFF.

J is TRBJ2-5 and V is TRBV3-1 (or the pseudogene TRBV3-2); D is uncertain. The V and J ends lost 4 bases and 0 bases respectively, with 15 bases between them. Germline values: CDR1 LGHDT, CDR2 YNNKEL (reference sequence). The CDR3 contains 16 residues. The CDR3 is CASSRRGSADQETQYF. CDR3 coding DNA: TGTGCCAGCAGCCGAAGAGGTAGTGCCGACCAAGAGACCCAGTACTTC.

Written as DNA, the CDR3 is TGTGCCAGCAGCCAATCAGGGGGCTTCTCCTACGAGCAGTACTTC. As protein: CASSQSGGFSYEQYF. The chain employs TRBV27 and TRBJ2-7, with TRBD1 matching 8 bases. Trimming at V came to 6 bases and at J to 0 bases, leaving 7 bases not matched to a gene. The V gene's germline CDR1 is MNHEY and CDR2 SMNVEV (reference sequence). This CDR3 spans 15 amino acids.

Notes on this clone: This CDR3 is also generated by other DNA sequences in the sample. The rearrangement uses TRBV19 and TRBJ1-1; no definite D call. The CDR3 totals 14 residues. Between the trimmed V and J ends, which lost 3 bases and 1 base, there was a span of 9 bases. CDR1 is LNHDA, CDR2 SQIVND, per germline (reference sequence). The CDR3 loop reads CASSMRRGNTEAFF. Written as DNA, the CDR3 is TGTGCCAGTAGTATGCGTCGGGGGAACACTGAAGCTTTCTTT.

About this clone itself: In the same sample, other DNA sequences code for this CDR3. The chain links TRBV7-8 to TRBJ1-5; D possibly corresponds to TRBD1 (6 bases). V was clipped by 1 base and J by 2 bases, with 12 bases between them. This CDR3 contains 16 residues. Germline V lookup: CDR1 SGHVS, CDR2 FQNEAQ. Here the CDR3 reads CASSLVGGGGNQPQHF. The CDR3 coding sequence is TGTGCCAGCAGCTTAGTAGGTGGGGGCGGCAATCAGCCCCAGCATTTT. The full variable domain, in which reference TRBV7-8 and TRBJ1-5 provide the parts outside the CDR3, is GAGVSQSPRYKVAKRGQDVALRCDPISGHVSLFWYQQALGQGPEFLTYFQNEAQLDKSGLPSDRFFAERPEGSVSTLKIQRTQQEDSAVYLCASSLVGGGGNQPQHFGDGTRLSIL.

The chain couples TRBV9 to TRBJ1-3, with D unclear. The V end lost 2 bases, the J end lost 0 bases, and 6 bases lay between the germline ends. CDR1 SGDLS and CDR2 YYNGEE come from the germline V gene. This CDR3 spans 14 amino acids. The chain's CDR3 is CASSVGHSGNTIYF. CDR3 bases: TGTGCCAGCAGCGTTGGGCACTCTGGAAACACCATATATTTT. Drawing the rest from reference TRBV9 and TRBJ1-3, the complete variable domain is DSGVTQTPKHLITATGQRVTLRCSPRSGDLSVYWYQQSLDQGLQFLIQYYNGEERAKGNILERFSAQQFPDLHSELNLSSLELGDSALYFCASSVGHSGNTIYFGEGSWLTVV.

CDR3 in DNA: TGTGCCAGCGGGAGCTCCGAATACGAGCAGTACTTC. Translating it yields CASGSSEYEQYF. The chain couples TRBV27 to TRBJ2-7; a possible D gene is TRBD2 (5 bases). CDR1 and CDR2 (germline): MNHEY, SMNVEV (reference sequence). The V and J ends lost 8 bases and 4 bases respectively, with 12 bases between them. The CDR3 has 12 residues.

This chain's CDR3 is CASSPRGGPSMSEQFF. Here the CDR3 DNA reads TGTGCCAGCAGTCCCCGGGGGGGGCCCTCTATGAGTGAGCAGTTCTTC. The chain recombines TRBV27 with TRBJ2-1; TRBD2 aligns across 8 bases. This CDR3 comprises 16 residues. Losses at the gene ends were 5 bases for V and 9 bases for J; bases not matched to a gene: 15. Germline V CDR1 and CDR2: MNHEY, SMNVEV (reference sequence).

The genes are TRBV3-1 (or the pseudogene TRBV3-2) and TRBJ2-2, with TRBD2 as a possible D gene (6 bases). This CDR3 spans 17 amino acids. V lost 0 bases, J lost 5 bases, and 16 bases lay in between. CDR1 and CDR2 (germline): LGHDT, YNNKEL (reference sequence). CDR3 DNA: TGTGCCAGCAGCCAAGATCGAGGAGGAGGGAGGACCGGGGAGCTGTTTTTT. Protein sequence: CASSQDRGGGRTGELFF.

The rearrangement joins TRBV29-1 to TRBJ1-2; 8 bases match TRBD1. V shed 4 bases and J 4 bases; nucleotides not matched to a gene: 17. Germline assignment: CDR1 SQVTM and CDR2 ANQGSEA. This CDR3 comprises 17 residues. The CDR3 DNA is TGCAGCGTTGCAACGTTTCTAGACAGGGGCAAGTCCTATGGCTACACCTTC. It translates to CSVATFLDRGKSYGYTF.

V is TRBV6-1 and J is TRBJ2-2; 10 bases fit TRBD2. The CDR3 runs to 18 residues. Germline assignment: CDR1 MNHNS and CDR2 SASEGT. V was pared by 4 bases and J by 6 bases, with 14 bases of the junction left unmatched. CDR3 sequence: CASSGSSGRRGLAGELFF. In nucleotides, the CDR3 is TGTGCCAGCAGTGGGTCTAGCGGGAGACGGGGACTGGCCGGGGAGCTGTTTTTT.

This clone was recorded many times. The V call is TRBV10-2, the J call TRBJ2-6; tentatively, D is TRBD2 (5 bases). This CDR3 spans 15 amino acids. The germline V gene has CDR1 WSHSY and CDR2 SAAADI. V lost 3 bases and J lost 2, with 8 bases in between. The CDR3 loop is CASSDGETGANVLTF. The DNA of the CDR3 is TGCGCCAGCAGTGACGGGGAAACTGGGGCCAACGTCCTGACTTTC.

The CDR3 region is CASSRGLGVNTEAFF. CDR3 DNA sequence: TGTGCCAGCAGCCGCGGATTAGGGGTCAACACTGAAGCTTTCTTT. The rearrangement joins TRBV11-2 to TRBJ1-1, with a tentative D call TRBD1 (5 bases). The ends were cut back, 5 bases at V and 2 bases at J, with 15 bases in the middle. There are 15 residues in the CDR3. Germline V gives CDR1 SGHAT, CDR2 FQNNGV.

The genes are TRBV3-1 (or the pseudogene TRBV3-2) and TRBJ1-3, with 8 nucleotides matching TRBD1. The CDR3 covers 18 residues. V dropped 6 bases and J dropped 0; count of bases not matched to a gene: 13. Germline V CDR1 and CDR2: LGHDT, YNNKEL (reference sequence). CDR3 protein: CASSLDWTGIDSGNTIYF. DNA of the CDR3: TGTGCCAGCAGTCTAGATTGGACAGGGATCGACTCTGGAAACACCATATATTTT.

The chain links TRBV5-1 to TRBJ2-3; TRBD2 might be the D (5 bases). Germline V gene lookup returns CDR1 SGHRS and CDR2 YFSETQ. Trimming removed 1 base from V and 4 bases from J, with 7 bases in between. The CDR3 sequence is 13 residues long. The CDR3: CASSLILADTQYF. The CDR3 nucleotides read TGCGCCAGCAGCTTGATACTAGCAGATACGCAGTATTTT.

This chain connects TRBV2 to TRBJ1-2; D remains ambiguous. Germline-derived CDR1 and CDR2 are SNHLY and FYNNEI. CDR3 length: 16 amino acids. Trimming took off 0 bases at V and 5 bases at J, with 16 bases between the two ends. CDR3 bases: TGTGCCAGCAGTGAAGCAACGGTCCCCCTGCCTTATGGCTACACCTTC. Translated, it gives CASSEATVPLPYGYTF.

V usage is TRBV19 and J usage is TRBJ2-7, with TRBD2 matching 9 bases. V was pared by 4 bases and J by 2 bases, with 3 bases of the junction left unmatched. The CDR3 loop spans 14 amino acids. Germline-derived CDR1 and CDR2 are LNHDA and SQIVND (reference sequence). The CDR3 nucleotides are TGTGCCAGTAGTAATAGCGGGAGCGCCTACGAGCAGTACTTC. It specifies CASSNSGSAYEQYF.